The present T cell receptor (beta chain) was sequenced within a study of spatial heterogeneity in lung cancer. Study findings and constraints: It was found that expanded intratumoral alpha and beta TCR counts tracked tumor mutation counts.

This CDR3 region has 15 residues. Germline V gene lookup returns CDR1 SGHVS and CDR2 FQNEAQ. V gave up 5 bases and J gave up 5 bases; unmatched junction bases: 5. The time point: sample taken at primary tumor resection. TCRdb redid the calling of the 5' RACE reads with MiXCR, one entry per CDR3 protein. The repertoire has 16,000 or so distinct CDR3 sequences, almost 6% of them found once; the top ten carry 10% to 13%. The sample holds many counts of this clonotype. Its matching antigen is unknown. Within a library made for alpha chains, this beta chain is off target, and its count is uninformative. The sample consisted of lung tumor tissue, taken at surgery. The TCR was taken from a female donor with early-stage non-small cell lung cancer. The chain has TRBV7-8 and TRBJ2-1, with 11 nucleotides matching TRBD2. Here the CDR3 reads CASSAPGLADNEQFF. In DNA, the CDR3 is TGTGCCAGCAGCGCTCCGGGACTAGCGGACAATGAGCAGTTCTTC.